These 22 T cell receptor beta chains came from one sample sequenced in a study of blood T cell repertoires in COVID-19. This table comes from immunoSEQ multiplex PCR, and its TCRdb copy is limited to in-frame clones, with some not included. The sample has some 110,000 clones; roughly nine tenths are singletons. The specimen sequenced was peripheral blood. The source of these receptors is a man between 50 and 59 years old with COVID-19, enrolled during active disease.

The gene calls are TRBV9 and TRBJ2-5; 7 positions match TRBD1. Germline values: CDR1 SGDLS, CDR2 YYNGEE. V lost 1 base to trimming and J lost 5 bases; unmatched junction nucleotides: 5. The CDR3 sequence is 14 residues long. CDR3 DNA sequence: TGTGCCAGCAGCGTAAGGGGGCAGAAGGAGACCCAGTACTTC. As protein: CASSVRGQKETQYF.

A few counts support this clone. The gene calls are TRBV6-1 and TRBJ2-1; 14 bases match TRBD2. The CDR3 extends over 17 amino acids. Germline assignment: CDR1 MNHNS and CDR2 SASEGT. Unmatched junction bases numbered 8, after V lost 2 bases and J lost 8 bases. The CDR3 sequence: CASSEWGTSGRMDEQFF. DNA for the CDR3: TGTGCCAGCAGTGAATGGGGGACTAGCGGGAGAATGGATGAGCAGTTCTTC.

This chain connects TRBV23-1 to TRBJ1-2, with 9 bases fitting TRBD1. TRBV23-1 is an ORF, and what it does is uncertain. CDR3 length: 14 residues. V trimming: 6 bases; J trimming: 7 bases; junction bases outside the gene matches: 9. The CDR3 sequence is CASRRDREDGGYTF. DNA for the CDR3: TGCGCCAGCAGGAGGGACAGGGAAGACGGTGGCTACACCTTC.

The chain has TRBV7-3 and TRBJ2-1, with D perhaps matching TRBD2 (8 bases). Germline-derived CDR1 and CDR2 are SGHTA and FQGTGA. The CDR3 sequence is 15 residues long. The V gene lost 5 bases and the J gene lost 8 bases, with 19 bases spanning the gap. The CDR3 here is CASSQGLGGFHEQFF. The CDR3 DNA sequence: TGTGCCAGCAGCCAGGGACTAGGGGGCTTTCATGAGCAGTTCTTC.

The CDR3 DNA reads as TGTGCCAGCCGAGATCTAGCGGGCCAAGAGACCCAGTACTTC. Translated, it gives CASRDLAGQETQYF. J is TRBJ2-5 and V is TRBV6-5, with 8 bases fitting TRBD2. Trimming cost V 8 bases and J 1 base; bases outside gene matches: 6. The length of the CDR3 is 14 residues. Germline lookup yields CDR1 MNHEY and CDR2 SVGAGI.

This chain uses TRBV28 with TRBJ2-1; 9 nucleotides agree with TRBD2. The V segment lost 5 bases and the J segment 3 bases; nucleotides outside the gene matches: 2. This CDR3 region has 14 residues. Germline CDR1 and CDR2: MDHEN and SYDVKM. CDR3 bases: TGTGCCAGCAGTCGACTAGCGGACTACAATGAGCAGTTCTTC. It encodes CASSRLADYNEQFF.

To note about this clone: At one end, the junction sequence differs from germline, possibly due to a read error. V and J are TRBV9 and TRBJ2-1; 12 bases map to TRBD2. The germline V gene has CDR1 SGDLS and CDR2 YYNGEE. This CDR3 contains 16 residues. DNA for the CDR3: TGTGCCAGCACCGTAGGGTCACTAGCGGGAGGACATGAGCAGTTCTTC. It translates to CASTVGSLAGGHEQFF.

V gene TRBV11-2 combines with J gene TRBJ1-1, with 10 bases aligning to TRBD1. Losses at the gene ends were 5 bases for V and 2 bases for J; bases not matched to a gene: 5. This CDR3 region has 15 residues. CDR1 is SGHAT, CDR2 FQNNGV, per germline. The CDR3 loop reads CASSLGTGANTEAFF. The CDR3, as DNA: TGTGCCAGCAGCCTTGGGACAGGGGCAAACACTGAAGCTTTCTTT.

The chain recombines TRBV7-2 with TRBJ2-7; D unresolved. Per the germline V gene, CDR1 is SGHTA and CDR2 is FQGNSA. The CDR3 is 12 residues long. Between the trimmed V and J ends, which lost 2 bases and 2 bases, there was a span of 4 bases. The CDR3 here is CASSLTAYEQYF. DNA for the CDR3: TGTGCCAGCAGCTTAACAGCCTACGAGCAGTACTTC.

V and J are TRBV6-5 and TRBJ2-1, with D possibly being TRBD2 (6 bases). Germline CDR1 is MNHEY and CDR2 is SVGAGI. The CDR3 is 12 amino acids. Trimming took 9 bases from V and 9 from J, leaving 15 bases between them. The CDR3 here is CASLGTFGEQFF. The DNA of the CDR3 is TGTGCCAGTTTAGGGACTTTCGGTGAGCAGTTCTTC.

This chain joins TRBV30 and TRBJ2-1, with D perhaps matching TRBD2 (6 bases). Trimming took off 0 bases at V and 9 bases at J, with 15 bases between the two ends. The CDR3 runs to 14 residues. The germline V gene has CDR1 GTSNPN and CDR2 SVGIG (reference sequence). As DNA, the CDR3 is TGTGCCTGGAGTGTATGGGACTTCTCAAGTGAGCAGTTCTTC. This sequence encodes CAWSVWDFSSEQFF.

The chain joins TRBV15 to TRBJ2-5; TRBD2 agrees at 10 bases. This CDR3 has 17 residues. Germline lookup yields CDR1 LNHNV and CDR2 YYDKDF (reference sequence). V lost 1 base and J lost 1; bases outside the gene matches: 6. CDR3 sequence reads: CATSRGQAGGAQETQYF. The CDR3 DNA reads TGTGCCACCAGCAGAGGCCAAGCGGGAGGGGCCCAAGAGACCCAGTACTTC.

CDR3 protein: CAISSLRDTQYF. The CDR3 DNA sequence: TGTGCCATCAGTTCCCTCAGGGATACGCAGTATTTT. This chain links TRBV10-3 with TRBJ2-3, with D hard to call. V shed 5 bases and J shed 6 bases, with 9 bases lying between them. The CDR3 is made up of 12 amino acids. Germline V gene data show CDR1 as ENHRY and CDR2 as SYGVKD.

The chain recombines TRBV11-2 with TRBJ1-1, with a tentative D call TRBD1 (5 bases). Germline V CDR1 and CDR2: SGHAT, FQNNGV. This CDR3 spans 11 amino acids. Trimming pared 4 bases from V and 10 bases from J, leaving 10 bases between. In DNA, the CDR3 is TGTGCCAGCAGCTCCGAACAGGCAGCTTTCTTT. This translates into CASSSEQAAFF.

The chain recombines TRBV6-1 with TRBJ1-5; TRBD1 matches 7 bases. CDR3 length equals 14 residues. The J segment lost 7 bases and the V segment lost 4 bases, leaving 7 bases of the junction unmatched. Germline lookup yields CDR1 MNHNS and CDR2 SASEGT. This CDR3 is CASSGQGREQPQHF. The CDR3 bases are TGTGCCAGCAGTGGACAGGGTAGGGAACAGCCCCAGCATTTT.

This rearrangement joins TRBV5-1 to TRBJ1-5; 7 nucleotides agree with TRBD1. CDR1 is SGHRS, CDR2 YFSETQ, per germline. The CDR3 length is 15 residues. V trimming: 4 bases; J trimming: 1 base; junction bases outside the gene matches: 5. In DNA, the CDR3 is TGCGCCAGCAGCCAGGGGGGTATAAGCAATCAGCCCCAGCATTTT. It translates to CASSQGGISNQPQHF.

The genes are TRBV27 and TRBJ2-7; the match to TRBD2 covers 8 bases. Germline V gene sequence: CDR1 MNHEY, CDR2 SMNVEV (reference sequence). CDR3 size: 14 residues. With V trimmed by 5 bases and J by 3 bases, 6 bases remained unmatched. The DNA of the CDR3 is TGTGCCAGCAGTGAGCGGGAGTTGGGCTACGAGCAGTACTTC. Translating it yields CASSERELGYEQYF.

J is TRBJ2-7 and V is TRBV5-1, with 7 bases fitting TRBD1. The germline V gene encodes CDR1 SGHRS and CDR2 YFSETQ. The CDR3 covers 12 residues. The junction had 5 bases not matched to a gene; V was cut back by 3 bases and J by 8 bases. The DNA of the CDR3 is TGCGCCAGCAGCTCCACAGGGGACAAGCAGTACTTC. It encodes CASSSTGDKQYF.

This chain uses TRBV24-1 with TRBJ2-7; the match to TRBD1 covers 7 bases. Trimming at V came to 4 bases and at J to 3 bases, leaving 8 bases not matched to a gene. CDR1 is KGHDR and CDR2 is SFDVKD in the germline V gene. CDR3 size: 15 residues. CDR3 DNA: TGTGCCACCAGTGACGGACAGGCGGCCTACTACGAGCAGTACTTC. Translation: CATSDGQAAYYEQYF.

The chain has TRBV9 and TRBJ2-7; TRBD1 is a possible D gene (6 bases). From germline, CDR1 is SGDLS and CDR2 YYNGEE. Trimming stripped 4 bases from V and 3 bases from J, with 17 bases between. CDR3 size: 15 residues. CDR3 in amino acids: CASSKGQGMIYEQYF. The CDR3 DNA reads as TGTGCCAGCAGCAAGGGGCAGGGGATGATCTACGAGCAGTACTTC.

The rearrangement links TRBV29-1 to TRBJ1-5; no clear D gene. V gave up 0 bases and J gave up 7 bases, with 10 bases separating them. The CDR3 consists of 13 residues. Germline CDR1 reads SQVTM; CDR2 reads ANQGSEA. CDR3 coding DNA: TGCAGCGTTGAAGAAATCGAGGGCCAGCCCCAGCATTTT. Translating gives CSVEEIEGQPQHF.

CDR3 loop: CASSSWEGHEQYF. CDR3 nucleotides: TGTGCCAGCAGTTCGTGGGAGGGCCACGAGCAGTACTTC. J is TRBJ2-7 and V is TRBV5-6; 7 nucleotides match TRBD2. With V trimmed by 5 bases and J by 5 bases, 7 bases remained unmatched. Germline V gene data show CDR1 as SGHDT and CDR2 as YYEEEE. The CDR3 totals 13 residues.